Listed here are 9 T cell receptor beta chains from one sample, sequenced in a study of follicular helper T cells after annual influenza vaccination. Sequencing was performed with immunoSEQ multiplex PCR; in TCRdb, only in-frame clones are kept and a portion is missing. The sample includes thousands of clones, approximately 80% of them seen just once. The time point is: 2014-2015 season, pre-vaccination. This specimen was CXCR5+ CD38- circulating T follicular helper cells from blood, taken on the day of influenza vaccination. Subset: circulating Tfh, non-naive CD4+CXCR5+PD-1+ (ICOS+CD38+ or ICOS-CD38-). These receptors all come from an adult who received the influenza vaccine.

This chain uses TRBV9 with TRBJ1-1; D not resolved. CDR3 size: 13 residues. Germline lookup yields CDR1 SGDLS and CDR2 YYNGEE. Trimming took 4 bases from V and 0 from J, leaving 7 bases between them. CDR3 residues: CASSRTLNTEAFF. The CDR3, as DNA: TGTGCCAGCAGCCGCACTCTGAACACTGAAGCTTTCTTT.

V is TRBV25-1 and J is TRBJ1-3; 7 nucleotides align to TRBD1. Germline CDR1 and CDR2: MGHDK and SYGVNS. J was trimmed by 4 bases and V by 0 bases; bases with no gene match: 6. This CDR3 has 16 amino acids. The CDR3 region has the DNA TGTGCCAGCAGTGAATACCCACAGGGGTCGGGAAACACCATATATTTT. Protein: CASSEYPQGSGNTIYF.

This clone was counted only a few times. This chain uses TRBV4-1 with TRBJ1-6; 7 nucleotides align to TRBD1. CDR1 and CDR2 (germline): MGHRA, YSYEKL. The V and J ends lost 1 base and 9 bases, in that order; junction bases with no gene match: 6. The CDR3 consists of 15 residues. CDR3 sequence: CASSQAGQVRSPLHF. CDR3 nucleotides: TGCGCCAGCAGCCAAGCAGGACAGGTCCGTTCACCCCTCCACTTT.

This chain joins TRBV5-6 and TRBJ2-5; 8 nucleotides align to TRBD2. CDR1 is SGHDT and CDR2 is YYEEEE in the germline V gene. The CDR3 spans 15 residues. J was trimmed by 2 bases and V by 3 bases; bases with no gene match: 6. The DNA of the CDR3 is TGTGCCAGCAGCTCCAGCGGGAGAACACAAGAGACCCAGTACTTC. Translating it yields CASSSSGRTQETQYF.

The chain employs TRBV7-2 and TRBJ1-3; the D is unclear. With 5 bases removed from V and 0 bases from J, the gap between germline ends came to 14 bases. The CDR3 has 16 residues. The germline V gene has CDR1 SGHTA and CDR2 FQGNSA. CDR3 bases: TGTGCCAGCAGCCCCCAGGCCGGGAGCTCTGGAAACACCATATATTTT. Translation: CASSPQAGSSGNTIYF. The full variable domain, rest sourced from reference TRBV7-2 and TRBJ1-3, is GAGVSQSPSNKVTEKGKDVELRCDPISGHTALYWYRQSLGQGLEFLIYFQGNSAPDKSGLPSDRFSAERTGGSVSTLTIQRTQQEDSAVYLCASSPQAGSSGNTIYFGEGSWLTVV.

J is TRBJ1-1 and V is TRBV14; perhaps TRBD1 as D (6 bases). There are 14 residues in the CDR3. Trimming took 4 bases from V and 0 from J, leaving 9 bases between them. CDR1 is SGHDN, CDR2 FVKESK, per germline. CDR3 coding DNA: TGTGCCAGCAGCCTCAGGGGCGTGAACACTGAAGCTTTCTTT. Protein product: CASSLRGVNTEAFF.

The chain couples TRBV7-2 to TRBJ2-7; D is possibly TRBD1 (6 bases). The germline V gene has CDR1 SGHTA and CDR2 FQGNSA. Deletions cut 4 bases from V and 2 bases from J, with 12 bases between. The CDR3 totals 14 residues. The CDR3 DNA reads TGTGCCAGCAGCTACTACGAGGGGGCCTACGAGCAGTACTTC. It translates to CASSYYEGAYEQYF.

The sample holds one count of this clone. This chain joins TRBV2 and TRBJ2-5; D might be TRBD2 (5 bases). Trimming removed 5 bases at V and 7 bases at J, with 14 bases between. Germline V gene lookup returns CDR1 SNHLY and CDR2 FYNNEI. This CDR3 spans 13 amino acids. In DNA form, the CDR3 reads TGTGCCAGCAGTTCCACTAGAGAAGTGACCCAGTACTTC. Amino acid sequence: CASSSTREVTQYF.

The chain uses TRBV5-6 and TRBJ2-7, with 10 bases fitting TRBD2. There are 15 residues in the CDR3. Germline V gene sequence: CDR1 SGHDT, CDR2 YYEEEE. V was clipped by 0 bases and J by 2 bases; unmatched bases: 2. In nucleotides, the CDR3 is TGTGCCAGCAGCTTGGTTAGCGGGGGGACCTACGAGCAGTACTTC. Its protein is CASSLVSGGTYEQYF. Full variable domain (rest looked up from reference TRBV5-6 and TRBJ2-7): DAGVTQSPTHLIKTRGQQVTLRCSPKSGHDTVSWYQQALGQGPQFIFQYYEEEERQRGNFPDRFSGHQFPNYSSELNVNALLLGDSALYLCASSLVSGGTYEQYFGPGTRLTVT.